Listed below are T cell receptor beta chains from one sample, sequenced in a study of blood T cells in healthy people across ages. TCRdb called the 5' RACE reads again in MiXCR, with one record for every CDR3 protein. The table lists 920,000 or so distinct CDR3 sequences, more than 40% of them singletons, with approximately 20% in the top ten. The sequenced material came from blood. These receptors were obtained from a woman in her sixties or seventies in good health. Both conserved end residues are part of each CDR3. Size tells how often a clone was seen (once, few, many) or the class of an expanded clone, and some rows leave it out.

j_call	clone_size	v_call	cdr3_aa
TRBJ1-6	few	TRBV27	CASSLSAYNSPLHF
TRBJ2-7	few	TRBV7-6	CASSPRVKFYEQYF
TRBJ2-2	-	TRBV2	CASRDLTARGELFF
TRBJ2-7	many	TRBV4-1	CASSQDLGLNEQYF
TRBJ2-1	-	TRBV20-1	CSARPPEGRYNEQFF
TRBJ1-5	few	TRBV20-1	CSARDQVIRNQPQHF
TRBJ1-5	few	TRBV27	CATAGGSNQPQHF
TRBJ2-7	-	TRBV30	CAWSVGRVAGYSYEQYF
TRBJ1-5	-	TRBV6-5	CASSYTGTPNQPQHF
TRBJ2-3	-	TRBV28	CASSFTSSGTPDTQYF
TRBJ1-5	few	TRBV2	CASKGYSNQPQHF
TRBJ2-1	-	TRBV7-9	CASSLEGLAGVGEQFF
TRBJ1-6	-	TRBV4-1	CASSHQGSPLHF
TRBJ2-3	-	TRBV28	CASSLLNRDRLTDTQYF
-	-	TRBV6-1	CAGGSSSLYEQFF
TRBJ2-1	-	TRBV28	CASSYPGLSGGSSYNEQFF
TRBJ2-1	-	TRBV9	CAGFSCVSYNEQFF
TRBJ2-5	-	TRBV12-3/TRBV12-4	CASSFLGRQQETQYF
TRBJ2-3	-	TRBV5-1	CASGNRGTSTDTQYF
TRBJ1-2	-	TRBV29-1	CSVPRQGALSNYGYTF